This TCR beta chain was sequenced for a study of blood T cells in healthy people across ages (dated by TCRdb to between 2014 and 2017). A note on the overall study: In model experiments, template switching captured about one uniquely barcoded TCR beta cDNA molecule for every two T cells. Two additional independent replicas of 1 million unique cDNA reads from the same blood draw were analyzed for two donors (one aged 18 to 30 and one aged 80 or older). To avoid experimental bias, donors of different ages were distributed randomly across sequencing lanes. The donors were split into four age groups: young (average about 15 years), middle-aged (39), aged (more than 60) and long-lived (approximately 89). To track age-related changes in TCR beta repertoire diversity, the study relied on deep sequencing normalized with unique cDNA molecular identifiers.

Receptor amplification or capture employed 5' RACE. For sequencing, an Illumina HiSeq 2500 was employed. A second PCR of about 7 to 12 cycles was run with a J-beta primer mix and a sample-barcoded 5' primer. A unique molecular identifier was introduced onto each TCR beta cDNA molecule by a template-switch 5' adaptor carrying 12 random nucleotides. Each sample yielded at least 2.5 million CDR3-containing paired-end reads. First-strand cDNA was synthesized from all RNA with the Mint cDNA synthesis kit, primed by a TRBC-specific oligonucleotide. Following uracil-DNA glycosylase treatment, a first 18-cycle PCR with universal primers M1SS and BC2_uni_R was performed on all cDNA. In the paper's pipeline: For normalization, 1 million high-quality reads, each with a distinct molecular identifier, were randomly selected from each sample. Instead of being binned into consensus sequences, reads with shared molecular identifiers were discarded. MiTCR, run with a Q25 quality threshold and the strictest error-elimination algorithm, handled CDR3 identification, clonotype clustering and error correction. A nonparametric unseen species model with Euler transformation was used to estimate a lower bound on total TCR beta diversity. Using fastp trimming at Q25 and MiXCR clonotype assembly, TCRdb reanalyzed the public sequencing data and kept in-frame beta chains. When rows share a CDR3 protein, they turn into one entry using the most common DNA and genes. TCRdb, not the authors, supplied the V and J calls. This sample is represented by around 690,000 distinct CDR3 sequences; 58% of them were singletons. Around 37% of the sample comes from the top ten.

Systemically healthy Caucasian individuals from Russia, 35 to 50 in total and aged about 6 to 95 years, were included as donors. Each donor gave 8 to 10 milliliters of peripheral blood, drawn into EDTA-treated Vacutainer tubes. Ficoll-Paque density-gradient centrifugation was used to isolate PBMCs, with at least 6 million per sample. Trizol reagent was used to extract total RNA from PBMCs, with at least 6 micrograms per sample. For every donor, an aliquot of PBMCs went through flow cytometry to measure the percentages of naive CD45RAhigh/CD27high T cells. General conclusions and limits of the study: As age increased, observed TCR beta diversity per million T cells dropped in a roughly linear way, and a significant reduction was already evident by age approximately 40. Total diversity estimates from one million sequenced T cells were considered lower bounds and underestimates. Because profiling used bulk unsorted PBMCs, naive and antigen-experienced compartments could not be compared conclusively. Observed TCR beta diversity correlated strongly with the percentage of naive T cells measured by flow cytometry. Because donor CMV infection status was unknown, age-related changes in expanded clonotypes were potentially confounded. The long-lived group showed more naive CD4+ T cells, fewer expanded clones and increased TCR diversity than the aged group, suggesting age selection.

As regards this clonotype: What antigen it recognizes has not been identified. Per-base qualities were not stored, and no clone one base away is much larger.

CDR1 and CDR2, looked up from the germline V gene, are MNHEY and SVGAGI. The CDR3, from cysteine to phenylalanine, totals 14 residues. CDR3 DNA is the only sequence kept; it has 42 bases, read in frame from the first base. V sheds 0 bases and J sheds 3 bases, leaving 8 bases between their ends. The TCR comes from a man aged 55 to 69 in good health. Rearrangement joined TRBV6-5 to TRBJ1-1; the best D guess is TRBD1, with 6 bases matching. The sample taken for sequencing was blood. The DNA sequence is given as TGTGCCAGCAGTTACTCGGACAGTTACACTGAAGCTTTCTTT. Its protein reads: CASSYSDSYTEAFF.